This TCR beta chain is from a study of T cells in Graves' hyperthyroidism and ophthalmopathy. This clonotype was found many times. Patients were excluded for uncontrolled infection, other autoimmune disease, pregnancy or lactation. Amplified TCR beta CDR3 regions derived from RNA transcripts. During a first-round RT-PCR of the TCR CDR3, the HTBI primer set was used. TCRdb re-called the multiplex PCR reads through MiXCR, storing one row per CDR3 protein. The sample records about 290,000 distinct CDR3 sequences, about a sixth being singletons. The CDR3 length is 19 residues. The V and J ends lost 3 bases and 3 bases, in that order; junction bases with no gene match: 15.

This sequence originates from a woman aged 55-75 years with Graves' ophthalmopathy. The V call is TRBV12-3 or TRBV12-4, the J call TRBJ1-2; 11 bases agree with TRBD1. Sequencing input: blood. DNA for the CDR3: TGTGCCAGCAGTTTGGTCCCCGGGAAGGGGACAGGGGGTGACTATGGCTACACCTTC. This translates into CASSLVPGKGTGGDYGYTF.